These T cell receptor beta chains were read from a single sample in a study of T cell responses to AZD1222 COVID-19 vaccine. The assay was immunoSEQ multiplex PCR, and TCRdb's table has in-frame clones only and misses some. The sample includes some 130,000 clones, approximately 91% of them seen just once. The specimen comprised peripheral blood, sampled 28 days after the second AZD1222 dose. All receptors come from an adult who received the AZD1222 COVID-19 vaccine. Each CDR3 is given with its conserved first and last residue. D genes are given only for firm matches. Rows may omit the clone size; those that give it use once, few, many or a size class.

CASRRDSYYEQYF	TGTGCCAGCAGGCGAGACTCCTACTACGAGCAGTACTTC	once	TRBJ2-7	TRBV27	-
CASSTSPRENTIYF	TGTGCCAGCAGTACTTCCCCCAGGGAGAACACCATATATTTT	-	TRBJ1-3	TRBV2	-
CASSLQGALGETQYF	TGTGCCAGCAGCCTACAGGGGGCTTTAGGAGAGACCCAGTACTTC	-	TRBJ2-5	TRBV7-8	TRBD1
CASSLVQGQGGELFF	TGCGCCAGCAGCTTGGTACAGGGTCAGGGCGGGGAGCTGTTTTTT	many	TRBJ2-2	TRBV5-1	-
CARSEIGGRETQYF	TGTGCCCGCAGTGAGATTGGGGGGCGGGAGACCCAGTACTTC	-	TRBJ2-5	TRBV25-1	-
CATSSGSTYEQYF	TGTGCCACCTCTTCCGGGTCAACCTACGAGCAGTACTTC	-	TRBJ2-7	TRBV24-1	-
CASSRGGITGRETQYF	TGCGCCAGCAGCCGGGGCGGAATTACCGGCAGAGAGACCCAGTACTTC	once	TRBJ2-5	TRBV5-1	-
CASSYLPRYSTGELFF	TGTGCCAGCAGTTACCTTCCCCGTTACAGCACCGGGGAGCTGTTTTTT	-	TRBJ2-2	TRBV6-5	-
CASSLKRSSSNEQFF	TGTGCCAGCAGCTTAAAACGGAGCTCGAGTAATGAGCAGTTCTTC	-	TRBJ2-1	TRBV7-8	-
CSAVTVEQYF	TGCAGTGCTGTTACAGTGGAGCAGTACTTC	few	TRBJ2-7	TRBV20-1	-
CASSEGQHNEQFF	TGTGCCAGCAGTGAGGGACAGCACAATGAGCAGTTCTTC	-	TRBJ2-1	TRBV6-1	TRBD1
CASSKGAQGTEAFF	TGTGCCAGCAGTAAGGGGGCCCAGGGAACTGAAGCTTTCTTT	-	TRBJ1-1	TRBV9	TRBD1
CASSLGGTSSYEQYF	TGCGCCAGCAGCTTGGGCGGGACTAGCTCCTACGAGCAGTACTTC	-	TRBJ2-7	TRBV5-1	TRBD2
CASSRTENTGELFF	TGTGCCAGCAGCCGGACTGAGAACACCGGGGAGCTGTTTTTT	-	TRBJ2-2	TRBV27	-
CASSPAGGPSYNEQFF	TGTGCCAGCAGCCCAGCGGGAGGACCGTCCTACAATGAGCAGTTCTTC	-	TRBJ2-1	TRBV7-8	TRBD2
CASSSMDSEKLFF	TGTGCCAGCAGTTCCATGGACAGCGAAAAACTGTTTTTT	-	TRBJ1-4	TRBV28	-
CASSLGVGGEAFF	TGCGCCAGCAGCTTGGGGGTCGGAGGGGAAGCTTTCTTT	-	TRBJ1-1	TRBV5-1	-
CASSLSGLETQYF	TGTGCCAGCAGTTTATCGGGGTTGGAGACCCAGTACTTC	once	TRBJ2-5	TRBV28	-
CASSLLAGVGEQYF	TGTGCCAGCAGCTTACTAGCGGGAGTAGGGGAGCAGTACTTC	-	TRBJ2-7	TRBV5-5	TRBD2
CASSPPGGRNYGYTF	TGTGCCAGCAGTCCCCCGGGGGGCCGTAACTATGGCTACACCTTC	-	TRBJ1-2	TRBV28	-
CATSRGGGPSRREKLFF	TGTGCCACCAGCAGAGGGGGGGGGCCCTCCCGGCGGGAAAAACTGTTTTTT	-	TRBJ1-4	TRBV15	-
CASSLDKDTEAFF	TGTGCCAGCAGTCTCGACAAGGACACTGAAGCTTTCTTT	-	TRBJ1-1	TRBV7-2	-
CASSMGGRADYNEQFF	TGTGCCAGCAGCATGGGCGGGAGGGCCGACTACAATGAGCAGTTCTTC	-	TRBJ2-1	TRBV9	TRBD2
CASSPSRDTLGRLFF	TGTGCCAGCAGCCCATCCCGGGACACCTTAGGGCGGCTGTTTTTT	-	TRBJ1-4	TRBV7-9	-
CAISESNYYTEAFF	TGTGCCATCAGTGAGTCAAATTACTACACTGAAGCTTTCTTT	-	TRBJ1-1	TRBV10-3	-
CASSRGQGPDTQYF	TGTGCCAGCAGCCGGGGACAGGGCCCAGATACGCAGTATTTT	-	TRBJ2-3	TRBV14	TRBD1
CASGDTGELFF	TGTGCGAGTGGTGACACCGGGGAGCTGTTTTTT	-	TRBJ2-2	TRBV3-1/TRBV3-2	-
CASSLGRVTDTQYF	TGCGCCAGCAGCTTGGGACGGGTGACAGATACGCAGTATTTT	-	TRBJ2-3	TRBV5-1	-
CASRTPRASSYEQYF	TGTGCCAGCAGGACACCACGGGCCAGCTCCTACGAGCAGTACTTC	-	TRBJ2-7	TRBV27	-
CASSSWTYQSEQYF	TGTGCCAGCAGCTCTTGGACCTATCAATCCGAGCAGTACTTC	few	TRBJ2-7	TRBV7-3	-
CASSQDLRTSGYNEQFF	TGTGCCAGCAGCCAAGATCTTCGGACTAGCGGTTACAATGAGCAGTTCTTC	once	TRBJ2-1	TRBV3-1/TRBV3-2	TRBD2
CASSTLRSGRHPGQFF	TGTGCCAGCAGTACTCTACGGAGCGGGAGGCACCCCGGGCAGTTCTTC	-	TRBJ2-1	TRBV27	TRBD2
CASGEGDQPQHF	TGTGCCAGTGGGGAGGGAGATCAGCCCCAGCATTTT	-	TRBJ1-5	TRBV19	-
CASSLTGNSYEQYF	TGTGCCAGCAGCTTAACAGGGAACTCCTACGAGCAGTACTTC	-	TRBJ2-7	TRBV5-6	-